This is a list of T cell receptor beta chains from one sample in a study of blood T cells in healthy people across ages. TCRdb called the 5' RACE reads again in MiXCR, with one record for every CDR3 protein. In the table there are under 850,000 distinct CDR3 sequences, about 34% of which are singletons. Sample: blood. These receptors were collected from a man aged 18 to 29 in good health. Both conserved end residues are part of each CDR3. The D gene is left open where the match is weak. Rows give clone size only sometimes, using once, few, many, or a class for an expanded clone.

J gene | clone size | V gene | CDR3 length | D gene | CDR3 DNA | CDR3 protein
TRBJ2-3 | - | TRBV6-6 | 13 | TRBD1 | TGTGCCAGCAGAGGGGGCGTGACAGATACGCAGTATTTT | CASRGGVTDTQYF
TRBJ2-5 | few | TRBV25-1 | 17 | - | TGTGCCAGCAGTGAAGGTCCGGACCCATCGTACCAAGAGACCCAGTACTTC | CASSEGPDPSYQETQYF
TRBJ1-2 | - | TRBV30 | 13 | TRBD1 | TGTGCCTGGAGTGGCCCAGGGGGCTTGGGCTACACCTTC | CAWSGPGGLGYTF
TRBJ2-5 | many | TRBV7-2 | 13 | - | TGTGCCAGCAGCGCGGGCCTTCGAGAGACCCAGTACTTC | CASSAGLRETQYF
TRBJ1-4 | - | TRBV4-1 | 14 | TRBD1 | TGCGCCAGCAGCTTGACAGGGGATAACGAAAAACTGTTTTTT | CASSLTGDNEKLFF
TRBJ2-4 | - | TRBV27 | 12 | - | TGTGCCAGCAAGGGCCCGGGAAACATTCAGTACTTC | CASKGPGNIQYF
TRBJ1-1 | - | TRBV6-6 | 12 | TRBD1 | TGTGCCAGCAGTACACCGGGACAGCCGCTCGTCTTT | CASSTPGQPLVF
TRBJ1-5 | few | TRBV27 | 14 | - | TGTGCCAGCAGTTCCGGACAGCCACGATCGCCCCAGCATTTT | CASSSGQPRSPQHF
TRBJ1-6 | - | TRBV27 | 20 | TRBD1 | TGTGCCAGCAGTTTAGGGCTAAGCGGGACAGGAGGATTATCGGCTTCACCCCTCCACTTT | CASSLGLSGTGGLSASPLHF
TRBJ1-5 | - | TRBV5-1 | 14 | - | TGCGCCAGCAGCCCAGGAACGAGAGATCAGCCCCAGCATTTT | CASSPGTRDQPQHF
TRBJ2-7 | - | TRBV7-9 | 15 | TRBD1 | TGTGCCAGCAGGCCTCTGACAGGGGGCATTAACGAGCAGTACTTC | CASRPLTGGINEQYF
TRBJ2-5 | - | TRBV29-1 | 15 | TRBD2 | TGCAGCGTCGCTAGCGGGAGGAGTCTCCAAGAGACCCAGTACTTC | CSVASGRSLQETQYF
TRBJ2-6 | few | TRBV29-1 | 16 | TRBD1 | TGCAGCGTGACAGGGACAGGGTCCCCTGGGGCCAACGTCCTGACTTTC | CSVTGTGSPGANVLTF
TRBJ2-7 | many | TRBV10-3 | 12 | TRBD1 | TGTGCCATCGGGGGACAGACCTACGAGCAGTACTTC | CAIGGQTYEQYF
TRBJ1-6 | - | TRBV21-1 | 21 | - | TGTGCCAGCAGCAAGACACCTCCTACAGCGGGGGAAAGCTCCTATAATTCACCCCTCCACTTT | CASSKTPPTAGESSYNSPLHF
TRBJ2-3 | - | TRBV5-1 | 16 | TRBD2 | TGCGCCAGCAGCCCCCCTCGAGCGGGGGGGCAGGATACGCAGTATTTT | CASSPPRAGGQDTQYF
TRBJ2-6 | - | TRBV10-3 | 16 | TRBD1 | TGTGCCATCAGCCAGGGGGCCCCCTCTGGGGCCAACGCCCTGACTTTC | CAISQGAPSGANALTF
TRBJ1-1 | few | TRBV4-3 | 14 | - | TGCGCCAGCAGCACACGAAGCCAGGGCACTGAAGCTTTCTTT | CASSTRSQGTEAFF
TRBJ1-6 | - | TRBV3-1 | 18 | - | TGTGCCAGCAGCCGGATGGTGGGCACCAGCTCCTATAATTCACCCCTCCACTTT | CASSRMVGTSSYNSPLHF
TRBJ1-5 | few | TRBV7-2 | 15 | - | TGTGCCAGCAGCTTAGGTGCAGGGACGAACCAGCCCCAGCATTTT | CASSLGAGTNQPQHF
TRBJ1-1 | few | TRBV9 | 15 | TRBD1 | TGTGCCAGCAGCCCTGGGGGACAGGGCGCCACTGAAGCTTTCTTT | CASSPGGQGATEAFF
TRBJ1-6 | - | TRBV30 | 14 | - | TGTGCCTGGAGTTTTTTGACGGGGAATTCACCCCTCCACTTT | CAWSFLTGNSPLHF
TRBJ2-1 | many | TRBV29-1 | 16 | - | TGCAGCGTTGCCCATGAACGACGGGTAACGGGCAATGAGCAGTTCTTC | CSVAHERRVTGNEQFF
TRBJ2-1 | few | TRBV10-3 | 18 | TRBD2 | TGTGCCATCGGGGAACTAGCGGGGGGGAGAAGCTCCTACAATGAGCAGTTCTTC | CAIGELAGGRSSYNEQFF
TRBJ1-2 | many | TRBV7-9 | 16 | TRBD1 | TGTGCCAGCAGCTTAGCGCACAGGGGAGTATTCTATGGCTACACCTTC | CASSLAHRGVFYGYTF
TRBJ1-6 | - | TRBV2 | 16 | TRBD1 | TGTGCCAGCAGAAGGGACAGGGCCATAAGTAATTCACCCCTCCACTTT | CASRRDRAISNSPLHF
TRBJ2-2 | few | TRBV7-3 | 14 | - | TGTGCCAGCAGTCAGGCCAGGGACACCGGGGAGCTGTTTTTT | CASSQARDTGELFF
TRBJ2-6 | few | TRBV5-5 | 18 | - | TGTGCCAGCAGCCCCGATGGCAGGGGCCCTTCTGGGGCCAACGTCCTGACTTTC | CASSPDGRGPSGANVLTF
TRBJ2-1 | few | TRBV5-1 | 13 | - | TGCGCCAGCAGCTTTGACGCGGGTAATGAGCAGTTCTTC | CASSFDAGNEQFF
TRBJ1-2 | - | TRBV9 | 14 | - | TGTGCCAGCACCCGGGGAGATACTAACTATGACTACACCTTC | CASTRGDTNYDYTF
TRBJ2-7 | - | TRBV2 | 16 | - | TGTGCCAGCAGTGAAGCGTTAACCTTCTCCTACAATGAGCAGTACTTC | CASSEALTFSYNEQYF
TRBJ2-5 | few | TRBV20-1 | 15 | TRBD2 | TGCAGTGCTAGTCTTACGGGGGGGGCCTCTAAGACCCAGTACTTC | CSASLTGGASKTQYF
TRBJ2-1 | - | TRBV12-3/TRBV12-4 | 15 | TRBD1 | TGTGCCAGCAGTTTTAACTTGGGACAGGGAGAGACCCAGTTCTTC | CASSFNLGQGETQFF
TRBJ2-1 | few | TRBV5-1 | 16 | TRBD2 | TGCGCCAGCAGCCCTGAATTAGCGGGGGGCTACAATGAGCAGTTCTTC | CASSPELAGGYNEQFF
TRBJ1-2 | - | TRBV12-3/TRBV12-4 | 15 | TRBD1 | TGTGCCAGCAGTTTACTGGGACAGGGGGCGAGTGGCTACACCTTC | CASSLLGQGASGYTF
TRBJ2-3 | - | TRBV7-8 | 16 | - | TGTGCCAGCAGCCTAAGGTCAGCGGGCTCGCACAGATACGCGTATTTT | CASSLRSAGSHRYAYF
TRBJ2-7 | few | TRBV7-9 | 15 | TRBD1 | TGTGCCAGCCGTAAGAAGGGACAGGAGGCCTACGAGCAGTACTTC | CASRKKGQEAYEQYF
TRBJ1-4 | many | TRBV7-8 | 13 | - | TGTGCCAGCAGCCTTCAGGGGAATGAAAAACTGTTTTTT | CASSLQGNEKLFF
TRBJ2-1 | - | TRBV9 | 15 | TRBD2 | TGTGCCAGCAGCTATGGCGGGGGGGCTAGAAATGAGCAGTTCTTC | CASSYGGGARNEQFF
TRBJ1-1 | once | TRBV9 | 14 | - | TGTGCCAGCAGCGTAGTTGGAGGGGCTCAGAGAGCTTTCTTT | CASSVVGGAQRAFF
TRBJ2-1 | many | TRBV7-2 | 13 | TRBD2 | TGTGCCAGTACTAGCGACCCCTACAATGAGCAGTTCTTC | CASTSDPYNEQFF
TRBJ2-1 | few | TRBV7-9 | 17 | TRBD1 | TGTGCCAGCAGCCAACGGACAGGGCCAGCATCCAACGGTGAGCAGTTCTTC | CASSQRTGPASNGEQFF
TRBJ1-5 | - | TRBV4-1 | 14 | - | TGCGCCAGCAGCCAAGAGAGGACTGGGCAGCCCCAGCATTTT | CASSQERTGQPQHF
TRBJ2-7 | - | TRBV6-5 | 16 | - | TGTGCCAGCAGTTACTCGGGGCAGAGCTCCTACAATGAGCAGTACTTC | CASSYSGQSSYNEQYF
TRBJ1-2 | few | TRBV28 | 15 | - | TGTGCCAGCAACATTCCAAGGGCGCAAGGCTATGGCTACACCTTC | CASNIPRAQGYGYTF
TRBJ1-2 | few | TRBV11-2 | 13 | - | TGTGCCAGCAGCTCCGCCGGGACCTATGGCTACACCTTC | CASSSAGTYGYTF
TRBJ2-2 | few | TRBV20-1 | 13 | - | TGCAGTGCTAGGCCGTGGGGGACCGGGGAGCTGTTTTTT | CSARPWGTGELFF
TRBJ1-1 | - | TRBV6-2/TRBV6-3 | 16 | - | TGTGCCAGCAGTTTAAGATCGACGCTATTGAACACTGAAGCTTTCTTT | CASSLRSTLLNTEAFF
TRBJ2-7 | - | TRBV6-2/TRBV6-3 | 14 | - | TGTGCCAGCAGCCCCTCGCAGGCATCCTACGAGCAGTACTTC | CASSPSQASYEQYF
TRBJ2-1 | many | TRBV29-1 | 13 | - | TGCAGCGTGGCGACAGACTCCTACAATGAGCAGTTCTTC | CSVATDSYNEQFF
TRBJ1-4 | few | TRBV10-3 | 13 | - | TGTGCCATCAGGGGGGCAACTAATGAAAAACTGTTTTTT | CAIRGATNEKLFF
TRBJ1-1 | few | TRBV7-2 | 14 | - | TGTGCCGGACGGGTCCCCCCTGCTAACACTGAAGCTTTCTTT | CAGRVPPANTEAFF
TRBJ2-5 | - | TRBV20-1 | 14 | TRBD2 | TGCAGTGCCAACTTGGGGGGGAACCAAGAGACCCAGTACTTC | CSANLGGNQETQYF
TRBJ1-2 | few | TRBV10-3 | 13 | - | TGTGCCATGCTCTCCGTGGCTAACTATGGCTACACCTTC | CAMLSVANYGYTF
TRBJ1-1 | - | TRBV4-3 | 15 | TRBD1 | TGCGCCAGCAGCCACGTGGGACAGAGGAACACTGAAGCTTTCTTT | CASSHVGQRNTEAFF
TRBJ2-7 | - | TRBV5-4 | 16 | TRBD1 | TGTGCCAGCAGCTTGGAGGGGGCGAGGGAGAACTACGAGCAGTACTTC | CASSLEGARENYEQYF
TRBJ2-2 | many | TRBV12-3/TRBV12-4 | 15 | - | TGTGCCAGCAAGCGGCTTACGGGGGTATCCGGGGAGCTGTTTTTT | CASKRLTGVSGELFF